Listed below are T cell receptor beta chains from one sample, sequenced in a study of shared clonotypes between healthy human individuals. Here immunoSEQ multiplex PCR was the method, and the copy in TCRdb shows in-frame clones only, minus some. The table records about a million clones, about three quarters of them present only once. The sequencing sample was made of memory CD4+ T cells sorted from blood. These receptor sequences come from a man between 18 and 35 years old in good health. CDR3s include the opening cysteine and the closing phenylalanine or tryptophan. Clone size is not always given. Where it is, it says once, few, many or a class for expanded clones.

CDR3 protein | V gene | clone size | J gene
CASSIKGSSGANVLTF | TRBV19 | . | TRBJ2-6
CASSLGATNTGELFF | TRBV5-1 | . | TRBJ2-2
CASSLAQGGGETQYF | TRBV5-1 | . | TRBJ2-5
CASNWGASNQPQHF | TRBV2 | . | TRBJ1-5
CASSVFGTGKSIGRSTDTQYF | TRBV9 | . | TRBJ2-3
CASSAPTGRNTEAFF | TRBV6-6 | . | TRBJ1-1
CASSPERTNYGYTF | TRBV18 | once | TRBJ1-2
CASSSDRETQYF | TRBV5-1 | . | TRBJ2-5
CASPEPLGGGELFF | TRBV6-1 | few | TRBJ2-2
CASSYTGREDTIYF | TRBV6-5 | few | TRBJ1-3
CASSLEGLADTQYF | TRBV7-9 | few | TRBJ2-3
CASRGPWDQHEQYF | TRBV2 | . | TRBJ2-7
CASSVAGDSTDTQYF | TRBV9 | . | TRBJ2-3
CASSLDPGGNEQFF | TRBV5-1 | . | TRBJ2-1
CASSSPGGVTYEQYF | TRBV28 | once | TRBJ2-7
CASSWGGTNEKLFF | TRBV5-5 | . | TRBJ1-4
CASSDRPDGVNIQYF | TRBV6-1 | . | TRBJ2-4
CASSVSGTGFLGGSYEQYF | TRBV6-1 | . | TRBJ2-7
CASSLLAENTGELFF | TRBV19 | . | TRBJ2-2
CASSLAEPYEQYF | TRBV7-3 | . | TRBJ2-7
CASSFGQGGNSPLHF | TRBV7-9 | . | TRBJ1-6
CASSLGSTSGSYEQYF | TRBV7-9 | . | TRBJ2-7
CAWSPGQAINEKLFF | TRBV30 | . | TRBJ1-4
CASSSFQGSTEAFF | TRBV7-9 | few | TRBJ1-1
CAIGGGRHGYTF | TRBV19 | . | TRBJ1-2
CASSPPTVGNTGELFF | TRBV18 | . | TRBJ2-2
CASSPHGGASTDTQYF | TRBV9 | many | TRBJ2-3
CASSPGGVVSTEAFF | TRBV7-9 | . | TRBJ1-1
CASSPSLAGAAGELFF | TRBV18 | . | TRBJ2-2
CASTAGTGAYEQYF | TRBV2 | . | TRBJ2-7
CASGLDGQPQETQYF | TRBV12-5 | . | TRBJ2-5